The table lists the clone carrying this TCR beta chain with many counts. Trimming removed 1 base from V and 6 bases from J; junction bases left unmatched: 4. The CDR3 is 16 residues long. From germline, CDR1 is SGHAT and CDR2 FQNNGV. The source of the sample is a study of T cells after yellow fever vaccination. From the 5' RACE reads, TCRdb called clonotypes with MiXCR, one entry per CDR3 protein. The sample has about 220,000 distinct CDR3 sequences, approximately 3.2% seen once. Material: CD4+ T cells sorted from PBMCs, obtained 10 days after the yellow fever booster vaccination. The receptor's source is a man between 18 and 29 years old who received the YFV17D yellow fever vaccine. The chain links TRBV11-2 to TRBJ1-6; 9 bases map to TRBD1. CDR3 DNA sequence: TGTGCCAGCAGCTTAGGGACAGGGGCCGCTAATTCACCCCTCCACTTT. It translates to CASSLGTGAANSPLHF.